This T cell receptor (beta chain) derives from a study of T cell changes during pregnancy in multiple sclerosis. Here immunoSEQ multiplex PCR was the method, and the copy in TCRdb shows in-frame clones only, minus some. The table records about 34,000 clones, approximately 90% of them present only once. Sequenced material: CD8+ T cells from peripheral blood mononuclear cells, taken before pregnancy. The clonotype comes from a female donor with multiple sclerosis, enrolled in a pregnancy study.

CDR3 coding DNA: TGTGCCAGTACGGAGTATGGGGACTTCTACAATGAGCAGTTCTTC. It encodes CASTEYGDFYNEQFF. The chain links TRBV19 to TRBJ2-1; a possible D gene is TRBD2 (6 bases). V lost 7 bases, J lost 3 bases, and 16 bases lay in between. This CDR3 is 15 amino acids long. Germline V gene data show CDR1 as LNHDA and CDR2 as SQIVND (reference sequence).